This T cell receptor (beta chain) derives from a study of T cells in Graves' hyperthyroidism and ophthalmopathy (dated by TCRdb to about 2019). Some background on the complete study: Peripheral blood was sampled at the time of initial diagnosis, prior to any treatment. TCR V-J signatures able to tell the groups apart were searched for in a discovery cohort of about a hundred patients, of whom under 45 had Graves' ophthalmopathy and about 60 had stable Graves' hyperthyroidism. Whether ophthalmopathy could be predicted prospectively was tested in an independent validation cohort made up of under 20 hyperthyroidism patients plus 17 patients who later progressed to ophthalmopathy. For training and testing, the 80 to 100 patients in the discovery cohort were randomly divided in a 7:3 ratio. In addition, the study compared T-cell repertoires in thyroid tissue and in blood from several Graves' hyperthyroidism patients. Following sampling, methimazole starting at 30 mg daily was given to hyperthyroidism patients, and high-dose intravenous methylprednisolone was given to ophthalmopathy patients. According to the paper, TCR Vbeta CDR3 sequencing was carried out on roughly 130 peripheral blood samples, which came from around 43 ophthalmopathy, approximately 72 hyperthyroidism and about 17 progressor patients. Overall results and qualifications from the work: No statistical method was used to fix the sample size in advance, and group allocation was not hidden from the investigators. Ophthalmopathy was separated from stable hyperthyroidism by a 13 V-J signature model, with 85% to 90% sensitivity and about 81% specificity obtained in cross-validation and 80%/75% obtained in testing. Blood samples also contained most of the expanded thyroid clonotypes (frequency above 0.001), which suggests that blood repertoires may reflect thyroid immune responses. In validation, progression to ophthalmopathy was predicted by the model with 65% to 71% sensitivity and approximately 78% specificity, a median of approximately 7.1 months before onset.

Hyperthyroidism patients were aged 18 to 65 years and newly diagnosed, with disease duration of less than 2 months. Exclusion was applied to patients with uncontrolled infections, other autoimmune diseases, pregnancy or lactation. Diagnoses relied on clinical symptoms, serum thyroxine and TRAb, thyroid ultrasound and orbital computed tomography. Blood from progressor patients was collected at the time of first diagnosis with hyperthyroidism, before any ophthalmopathy symptoms had appeared. PBMCs were separated from around 9.1 ml of fresh peripheral blood using Ficoll-Paque density gradient centrifugation. Patients classed as progressors first received a Graves' hyperthyroidism diagnosis and then went on to develop ophthalmopathy during follow-up. Total RNA was extracted using Trizol reagent, and RNA quality was assessed on an Agilent 2100 Bioanalyzer. There are 16 amino acids in the CDR3, from cysteine to phenylalanine inclusive. Left in the record is the CDR3 DNA by itself, 48 bases read in frame from the first base. V ends up 6 bases short and J 4 bases short, with an unmatched junction base count of 12. The germline V gene provides CDR1 MDHEN and CDR2 SYDVKM.

Amplification of TCR beta CDR3 regions was carried out from RNA transcripts. The TCR CDR3 was subjected to a first round of RT-PCR using the HTBI primer set and the Qiagen OneStep RT-PCR kit. A second multiplex PCR round built the libraries, followed by size selection and purification. The libraries were sequenced on an Illumina HiSeq2000 using paired-end 100 bp reads. The authors' analysis ran thus. SOAPnuke was used to process the raw data, removing reads that contained adapters or uncalled bases, had a mean Phred below 15, or lacked an exact match to the constant primer or identifier. COPE v1.2.5 was used to merge high-quality paired reads, and clonotypes were defined as unique nucleotide sequences. MiTCR v1.1 was used to align clonotypes to the IMGT TRBV, TRBD and TRBJ reference segments. The analysis included only V-J combinations with a frequency above 0.0001, which together covered around 99% of the repertoires. The TCS score was defined as the ratio of F50 (clonal expansion) to E x V (chaos), calculated using BLOSUM62-based TCRdist between CDR3 peptides within each V-J. Welch's t-statistics and random forest reduced some 510 V-J features to about 13, which were used in a naive Bayes classifier (R e1071). TCRdb itself trimmed the public reads at Q25 with fastp, ran MiXCR and retained productive beta chains. Rows matching on CDR3 protein sequence are summarized as one entry with the most common DNA and genes. These V and J calls rely on TCRdb rather than the paper's analysis. A total of around 250,000 distinct CDR3 sequences appear in this sample, less than 15% of them only once. The leading ten clones occupy 13% of the sample.

Concerning this clonotype itself: What this receptor recognizes is not known. Base qualities were left out, and no much larger clone turns up one base away.

The source is a woman between 40 and 55 years old with Graves' hyperthyroidism that later progressed to Graves' ophthalmopathy. Sequenced material: blood. The chain joins TRBV28 to TRBJ2-7, with TRBD2 matching 10 junction bases. The CDR3 region has the sequence CASSSSGRSVWYEQYF. The nucleotide sequence reads TGTGCCAGCAGCTCTAGCGGGAGATCTGTGTGGTACGAGCAGTACTTC. Outside the CDR3, residues come from the reference TRBV28 and TRBJ2-7 proteins, so the full variable domain is: DVKVTQSSRYLVKRTGEKVFLECVQDMDHENMFWYRQDPGLGLRLIYFSYDVKMKEKGDIPEGYSVSREKKERFSLILESASTNQTSMYLCASSSSGRSVWYEQYFGPGTRLTVT.